The T cell receptor (beta chain) under discussion was sequenced for a study of healthy donors' naive CD4 and CD8 T cells. On the study more broadly: TCR alpha primers covered all functional IMGT alpha gene variants. Regarding the study as a whole: Negatively charged CDR3s marked CD8+ lineage; positively charged CDR3s marked CD4+ lineage.

Turning to this clonotype: Its antigen is not identified.

Naive CD4+ cells were sorted as CD4+CD8-CD45RO-CD45RA+; naive CD8+ as CD8+CD4-CD45RA+CD27bright. Each TCR library used approximately 500 ng of total RNA and a linear amplification protocol. MiXCR, applied by TCRdb to the reads, yields one record per CDR3 protein. Of 150,000 to 200,000 distinct CDR3 sequences listed, nearly 75% are singletons. Sequenced sample: naive CD4+ and CD8+ T cells sorted from blood, pooled from several donors. This TCR derives from a pool of human donors in good health; the sample pools cells from several healthy donors.

The CDR3 coding sequence is TGCAGCGTCGACAGGGGGGATGGACGACGCAGCTCCTACGAGCAGTACTTC. Residues: CSVDRGDGRRSSYEQYF. This chain joins TRBV29-1 and TRBJ2-7, with 9 bases fitting TRBD1. The CDR3 has 17 residues. J gave up 0 bases and V 6 bases, and 15 bases lay outside the gene matches. CDR1 and CDR2 (germline): SQVTM, ANQGSEA.